This T cell receptor beta chain emerged from a study of metastatic and nonmetastatic thyroid tumors. In this sample, this clone turned up many times. Each patient came to thyroid surgery without any prior treatment (of any kind). J lost 7 bases, V lost 7 bases, and 9 bases had no gene match. The germline gives CDR1 MDHEN, CDR2 SYDVKM. The length of the CDR3 is 14 residues. From the PCR reads, TCRdb re-called clones with MiXCR. The data contain 53,000 or so clones, 20% to 25% of them singletons. Material: blood. This receptor was taken from a female donor with papillary thyroid cancer or a benign thyroid nodule (not recorded which). Some clones in this sample may be carry-over from other donors' samples. This sequence joins TRBV28 and TRBJ1-4, with TRBD1 matching over 7 bases. The CDR3 bases are TGTGCCAGCATTCCTGGGACAGCGACTGAAAAACTGTTTTTT. Protein sequence: CASIPGTATEKLFF.